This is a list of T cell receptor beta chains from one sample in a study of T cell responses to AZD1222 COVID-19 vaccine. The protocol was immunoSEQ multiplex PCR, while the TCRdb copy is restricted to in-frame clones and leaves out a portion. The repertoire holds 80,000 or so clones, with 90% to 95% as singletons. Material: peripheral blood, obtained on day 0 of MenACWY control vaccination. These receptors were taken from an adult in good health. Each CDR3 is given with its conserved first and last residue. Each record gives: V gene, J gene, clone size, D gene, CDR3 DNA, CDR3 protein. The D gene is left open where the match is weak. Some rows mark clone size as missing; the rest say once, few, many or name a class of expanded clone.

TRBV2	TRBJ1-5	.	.	TGTGCCAGTGGAGAGGTTTTTTTTAGCAATCAGCCCCAGCATTTT	CASGEVFFSNQPQHF
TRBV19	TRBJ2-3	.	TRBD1	TGTGCCAGTTGGGACAGGGCTAGCACAGATACGCAGTATTTT	CASWDRASTDTQYF
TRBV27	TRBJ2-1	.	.	TGTGCCAGCAGTTTATTGGAGAGCTCCTACAATGAGCAGTTCTTC	CASSLLESSYNEQFF
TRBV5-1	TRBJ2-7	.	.	TGCGCCAGCAGCTGGGGGCGAGAGGCCGGGGAGCAGTACTTC	CASSWGREAGEQYF
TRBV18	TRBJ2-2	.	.	TGTGCCAGCTCACCCATTGGGGAAGTACGGACCGGGGAGCTGTTTTTT	CASSPIGEVRTGELFF
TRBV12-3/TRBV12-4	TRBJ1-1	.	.	TGTGCCAGCAAGGTAGGGGATACTGAAGCTTTCTTT	CASKVGDTEAFF
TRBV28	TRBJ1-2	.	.	TGTGCCAGTGGGACCTATAGGGGCTACACCTTC	CASGTYRGYTF
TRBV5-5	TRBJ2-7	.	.	TGTGCCAGCAGCTTGGCGGCTATCTCCTACGAGCAGTACTTC	CASSLAAISYEQYF
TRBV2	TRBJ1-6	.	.	TGTGCCAGCAGTGAAGCGCTTCGGTCACCCCTCCACTTT	CASSEALRSPLHF
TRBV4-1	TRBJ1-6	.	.	TGCGCCAGCAGCCAACGGGAGGCGAATTCACCCCTCCACTTT	CASSQREANSPLHF
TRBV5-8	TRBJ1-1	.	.	TGTGCCAGCAGCCTGGAGACTGAAGCTTTCTTT	CASSLETEAFF
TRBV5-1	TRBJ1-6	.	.	TGCGCCAGCAGCTTGGCCGCGGGAGAGAATTCACCCCTCCACTTT	CASSLAAGENSPLHF
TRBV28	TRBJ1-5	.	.	TGTGCCAGCAGCTCGGACATTAGCAATCAGCCCCAGCATTTT	CASSSDISNQPQHF
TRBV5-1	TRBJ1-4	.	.	TGCGCCAGCAGCCGCGACTCTGATGAAAAACTGTTTTTT	CASSRDSDEKLFF
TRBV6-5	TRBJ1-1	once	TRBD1	TGTGCCAGCAGTTTAACAGGGGGCAAGAACACTGAAGCTTTCTTT	CASSLTGGKNTEAFF
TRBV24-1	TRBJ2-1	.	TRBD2	TGTGCCACCAGTGACCCCGATCCCGGGAGGCCCACCTACAATGAGCAGTTCTTC	CATSDPDPGRPTYNEQFF
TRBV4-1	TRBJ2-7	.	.	TGCGCCAGCAGCCAAGAGCCTAGCCATATCCCTTACGAGCAGTACTTC	CASSQEPSHIPYEQYF
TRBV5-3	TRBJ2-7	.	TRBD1	TGTGCCAGAAGCTGGGCAGGGGGAACCACACCCTACGAGCAGTACTTC	CARSWAGGTTPYEQYF
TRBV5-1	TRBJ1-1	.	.	TGCGCCAGCACCTTCGGGACAAACACTGAAGCTTTCTTT	CASTFGTNTEAFF
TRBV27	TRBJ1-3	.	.	TGTGCCAGCAGCCTGTGGCTTGGAAACACCATATATTTT	CASSLWLGNTIYF
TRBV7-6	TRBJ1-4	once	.	TGTGCCAGCAGCTTGTGGAATGAAAAACTGTTTTTT	CASSLWNEKLFF
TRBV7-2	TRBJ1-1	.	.	TGTGCCAGCAACCCCTGGGGGCCCTCAAACACTGAAGCTTTCTTT	CASNPWGPSNTEAFF
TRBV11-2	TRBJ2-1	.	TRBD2	TGTGCCAGCAGCTTAGAGGCGGGAGGTAGCTATGAGCAGTTCTTC	CASSLEAGGSYEQFF
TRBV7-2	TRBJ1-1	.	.	TGTGCCAGCAGCCTACGCAGGGAGACTGAAGCTTTCTTT	CASSLRRETEAFF
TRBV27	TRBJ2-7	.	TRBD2	TGTGCCAGCAGGGGAGGGTATTTCGAGCAGTACTTC	CASRGGYFEQYF
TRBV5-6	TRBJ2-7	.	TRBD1	TGTGCCAGCAGCCCTTGGGACAGGGCCTACGAGCAGTACTTC	CASSPWDRAYEQYF
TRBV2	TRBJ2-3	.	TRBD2	TGTGCCAGCACTGTAGGGGCGGGAGGGCCCGCAGATACGCAGTATTTT	CASTVGAGGPADTQYF
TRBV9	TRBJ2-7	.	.	TGTGCCAGCAGTCTGGGGGACGAGCAGTACTTC	CASSLGDEQYF
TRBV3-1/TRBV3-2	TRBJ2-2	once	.	TGTGCCACTACGGACCGGGGGGAGCTGTTTTTT	CATTDRGELFF
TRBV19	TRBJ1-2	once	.	TGTGCCAGTAACGGCCGCGCAGGGCGAAACACCTTC	CASNGRAGRNTF
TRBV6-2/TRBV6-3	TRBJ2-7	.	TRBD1	TGTGCCAGCAGTGCAGGGGGCGAGCAGTACTTC	CASSAGGEQYF
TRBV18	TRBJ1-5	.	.	TGTGCCAGCTCCCTACTACCCAGGACAGTTCAGCCCCAGCATTTT	CASSLLPRTVQPQHF
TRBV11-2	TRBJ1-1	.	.	TGTGCCAGCAGCTTCAGTCAGGTGAACACTGAAGCTTTCTTT	CASSFSQVNTEAFF
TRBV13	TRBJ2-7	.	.	TGTGCCAGCAGCTCAGGGGACGAGCAGTACTTC	CASSSGDEQYF
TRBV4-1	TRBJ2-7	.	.	TGCGCCAGCAGCCAAGGAGGGGTTGCCGAGCAGTACTTC	CASSQGGVAEQYF
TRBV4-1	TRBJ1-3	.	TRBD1	TGCGCCAGCAGCCATCCGACAGGGGAGGCTGGAAACACCATATATTTT	CASSHPTGEAGNTIYF
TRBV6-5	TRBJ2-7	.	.	TGTGCCAGCAGTTACAGTTGGGGTGGCGAGCAGTACTTC	CASSYSWGGEQYF
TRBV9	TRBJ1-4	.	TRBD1	TGTGCCAGCAGCGCCTCACAGGGGGGGCGAGAAAAACTGTTTTTT	CASSASQGGREKLFF
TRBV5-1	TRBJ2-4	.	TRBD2	TGCGCCAGCAGCCGACCAACCGGGACTAGCGTGGGTTGGGCCAAAAACATTCAGTACTTC	CASSRPTGTSVGWAKNIQYF
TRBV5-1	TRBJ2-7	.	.	TGCGCCAGCAGCGAACGTTGGGACGGAGCTACCTACGAGCAGTACTTC	CASSERWDGATYEQYF
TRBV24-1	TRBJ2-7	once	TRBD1	TGTGCCACCAGTGAAACCACAGGGGGCAGGGACGAGCAGTACTTC	CATSETTGGRDEQYF
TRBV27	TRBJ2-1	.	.	TGTGCCAGCAGGCAAGGGATAGGGTCCTACAATGAGCAGTTCTTC	CASRQGIGSYNEQFF
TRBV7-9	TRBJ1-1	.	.	TGTGCCAGCAGCTTAGGTGTGACATTGAACACTGAAGCTTTCTTT	CASSLGVTLNTEAFF
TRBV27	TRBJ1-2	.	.	TGTGCCAGCAGTTTATTTGGAGGAGGCTATGGCTACACCTTC	CASSLFGGGYGYTF
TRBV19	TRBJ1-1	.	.	TGTGCCAGTAGTAGGGCCACTGAAGCTTTCTTT	CASSRATEAFF
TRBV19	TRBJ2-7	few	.	TGTGCCAGTAGTAGCGCCGAGGACCCCAGCTCCTACGAGCAGTACTTC	CASSSAEDPSSYEQYF
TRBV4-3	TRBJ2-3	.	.	TGCGCCAGCAGCCCGAACCTCGATCCAGATACGCAGTATTTT	CASSPNLDPDTQYF
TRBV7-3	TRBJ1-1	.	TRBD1	TGTGCCAGCAGCGAATACGGGACAGGTGAAGCTTTCTTT	CASSEYGTGEAFF